This TCR beta chain was sequenced for a study of beta chain features in type 1 diabetes. V lost 3 bases, J lost 4 bases, and 5 bases stayed unmatched. Germline CDR1 reads ENHRY; CDR2 reads SYGVKD. The length of the CDR3 is 15 residues. The isolated RNA, all of it, was reverse transcribed, so expressed TCRB transcripts were what got sequenced. Some clones are missing from TCRdb's copy, which holds only in-frame ones; the method was immunoSEQ multiplex PCR. The sample records under 300,000 clones, about a tenth being singletons. Study-wide results and caveats: A closer apparent resemblance between naive, central memory and Treg TCRB repertoires was seen in patients than in healthy donors. Over-representation of high TCR-expressing cells was a possible consequence of cDNA sequencing. Moderately but significantly shorter TCRB CDR3s were found in Type 1 diabetes patients in all four CD4+ subsets.

One heparinised blood draw, averaging roughly 0.12 L, came from each donor. Sorting produced populations that all topped 95% purity. This clone came up a few times. Its antigen is undetermined. The chain couples TRBV10-3 to TRBJ2-3; TRBD2 matches at 9 bases. This receptor was taken from a man aged 25 to 40 with type 1 diabetes. Source material: naive CD4+ T cells from blood. The CDR3 reads CAISDLAGGPDTQYF. The CDR3 DNA reads as TGTGCCATCAGTGACCTTGCGGGGGGGCCAGATACGCAGTATTTT.